This T cell receptor beta chain originates from a study of T cells generated in artificial thymic organoids (dated by TCRdb to about 2017). Turning to the overall study: In some experiments, thymic T cells were further FACS-purified to deplete CD4 immature single positive or double positive precursors. The displayed repertoire sequencing data were described as being representative of three independent experiments. The study compared the TCR alpha and beta CDR3 repertoires of CD8 single positive T cells derived from in vitro artificial thymic organoids against those of naive CD8 T cells from thymus and peripheral blood.

Based on the germline V gene, the CDR1 and CDR2 sequences are MGHRA and YSYEKL. The CDR3 holds 12 amino acids from the cysteine to the phenylalanine. The DNA shown is the 36-base CDR3, in frame from base 1. V is shortened by 0 bases, J by 9 bases, and the region joining them spans 9 bases. Results and caveats for the whole study, not just this receptor: Physiological TCR clonotype diversity, comparable to that of thymic and blood naive CD8 T cells, was observed in organoid-derived CD8 single positive T cells.

This clonotype was observed at least ten times. The antigen this receptor binds is unknown. Per-base qualities were not stored, and no clone one base away is much larger. TCRalpha and TCRbeta libraries were amplified separately by semi-nested PCR with Advantage 2 and reverse primers in the TRAC or TRBC constant regions. The amount of total RNA used for first-strand cDNA synthesis ranged from about 3 to 500 ng. TCR cDNA libraries were made by 5'-RACE with the SMARTer PCR cDNA Synthesis kit, using a poly-dT primer for first-strand synthesis. The semi-nested reverse primers in the constant regions carried 5-nucleotide sample-specific barcodes, and the PCR products were cleaned up with the Zymo DNA Clean and Concentrator-5 kit. Up to ten barcoded samples were pooled, ligated to Illumina adaptors and sequenced on an Illumina MiSeq as 2 x 150 bp paired-end reads. Turning to the authors' computational methods: Demultiplexed reads were aligned using BLAT against a custom library containing all human TRAV, TRAJ, TRBV, TRBD and TRBJ combinations from IMGT. The best BLAT hits were picked using pslCDnaFilter (-maxAligns=1, -ignoreIntrons), and custom Perl scripts were used to calculate clonotype frequencies. In TCRdb, the public reads were trimmed at Q25 with fastp and aligned with MiXCR, with productive beta chains retained. When rows share a CDR3 protein, they turn into one entry using the most common DNA and genes. The V and J calls follow TCRdb's processing rather than the paper's. Recorded for this sample are under 10,000 distinct CDR3 sequences; 15% to 20% of them occurred a single time. The top ten constitute 1.4% of the sample.

Primary CD8+ T cells were enriched by magnetic beads using the Miltenyi CD8+ T cell Isolation Kit. Prior to RNA extraction, CD3+TCRalphabeta+CD8 single positive T cells from organoids and thymus were isolated by FACS sorting. For each sample, total RNA was purified from approximately 40,000 to 200,000 sorted cells using the RNeasy Micro kit, and RNA quality was checked on an Agilent RNA 6000 Nano chip. To release thymocytes, thymic fragments were dissected, broken up by pipetting and passed through a 70 um strainer. The clonotype was recovered from a human donor who gave cord blood stem cells for thymic organoid culture, a cardiac surgery patient who gave postnatal thymus, or a blood donor (not recorded which). The sequencing sample was made of naive CD8+ T cells from the thymus. Sample cell subset or site, as interpreted from the label and publication: CD3+TCRalphabeta+CD8SP T cells; for blood, CD45RO-CCR7+ naive CD8+ T cells. The V and J segments used are TRBV4-1 and TRBJ2-7; the D gene cannot be resolved reliably. Read as DNA, the sequence is TGCGCCAGCAGCCAAGATCTGGTTGGGCAGTACTTC. This is translated as CASSQDLVGQYF.